The 10 T cell receptor beta chains listed next were all sequenced from one sample in a study of blood T cell repertoires in COVID-19. Method: immunoSEQ multiplex PCR; TCRdb's copy keeps in-frame clones and lacks some. The table shows about 150,000 clones, with over 70% occurring only once. Specimen: peripheral blood. These receptor sequences come from a man older than 75 with acute or convalescent COVID-19.

The chain recombines TRBV5-6 with TRBJ2-7; D is unresolved. V lost 0 bases and J lost 7, with 11 bases in between. The CDR3 sequence is 13 residues long. Germline loops: CDR1 SGHDT, CDR2 YYEEEE. The CDR3 nucleotides read TGTGCCAGCAGCTTGGAAGTCATCGGGGAGCAGTACTTC. This translates into CASSLEVIGEQYF.

V and J are TRBV11-1 and TRBJ2-7, with 8 nucleotides matching TRBD2. The CDR3 spans 14 residues. Trimming cost V 4 bases and J 2 bases; bases outside gene matches: 4. The germline CDR1 and CDR2 sequences are SGHAT and FQDESV (reference sequence). The CDR3 loop is CASSSRGGPYEQYF. As DNA, the CDR3 is TGTGCCAGCAGCTCCCGGGGGGGGCCCTACGAGCAGTACTTC.

This rearrangement joins TRBV5-1 to TRBJ1-1; unclear D gene. CDR3 length: 13 residues. The germline V gene encodes CDR1 SGHRS and CDR2 YFSETQ. V lost 3 bases and J 4 bases, leaving 10 bases between the germline ends. The CDR3 loop is CASSWAEGTEAFF. Here the CDR3 DNA reads TGCGCCAGCAGCTGGGCCGAGGGCACTGAAGCTTTCTTT. The variable domain in full, completed from reference TRBV5-1 and TRBJ1-1, reads KAGVTQTPRYLIKTRGQQVTLSCSPISGHRSVSWYQQTPGQGLQFLFEYFSETQRNKGNFPGRFSGRQFSNSRSEMNVSTLELGDSALYLCASSWAEGTEAFFGQGTRLTVV.

The rearrangement links TRBV5-1 to TRBJ2-7; TRBD1 matches at 7 bases. After removal of 2 bases from V and 3 bases from J, the junction contained 5 bases not matched to a gene. Germline CDR1 is SGHRS and CDR2 is YFSETQ. The CDR3 length is 14 residues. The CDR3 here is CASSLGQANYEQYF. CDR3 bases: TGCGCCAGCAGCTTAGGACAGGCAAACTACGAGCAGTACTTC.

The chain carries TRBV2 and TRBJ1-5, with 9 bases aligning to TRBD1. Trimming at V came to 6 bases and at J to 2 bases, leaving 2 bases not matched to a gene. Per the germline V gene, CDR1 is SNHLY and CDR2 is FYNNEI. This CDR3 comprises 14 residues. In nucleotides, the CDR3 is TGTGCCAGCAGGACAGGGGGTGGCAATCAGCCCCAGCATTTT. It encodes CASRTGGGNQPQHF.

V and J are TRBV5-5 and TRBJ1-1; weak D call: TRBD1 (5 bases). The germline gives CDR1 SGHKS, CDR2 YYEKEE (reference sequence). The length of the CDR3 is 14 residues. V lost 0 bases and J lost 4, with 10 bases in between. Here the CDR3 reads CASSLGRGGTEAFF. In DNA form, the CDR3 reads TGTGCCAGCAGCTTGGGGAGGGGCGGCACTGAAGCTTTCTTT.

The V and J genes are TRBV6-6 and TRBJ2-1; TRBD2 matches at 10 bases. Trimming took 6 bases from V and 5 from J; bases not matched to a gene: 10. CDR3 length: 16 amino acids. The germline V gene encodes CDR1 MNHNY and CDR2 SVGAGI (reference sequence). CDR3 in DNA: TGTGCCAGCAGCCTACCCAGGACTAGCGGAAACAATGAGCAGTTCTTC. This encodes CASSLPRTSGNNEQFF.

The rearrangement links TRBV28 to TRBJ2-5, with D hard to call. Germline values: CDR1 MDHEN, CDR2 SYDVKM. The CDR3 is 13 residues long. Trimming stripped 5 bases from V and 5 bases from J, with 12 bases between. CDR3: CASSHRPGETQYF. The CDR3 nucleotides read TGTGCCAGCAGTCACCGGCCGGGTGAGACCCAGTACTTC.

The chain combines TRBV10-3 with TRBJ1-6; tentatively, D is TRBD1 (5 bases). V lost 11 bases, J lost 10 bases, and 21 bases lay in between. This CDR3 region has 14 residues. CDR1 is ENHRY and CDR2 is SYGVKD in the germline V gene. The CDR3 loop reads CASGGYDSTSPLHF. The DNA of the CDR3 is TGTGCCTCCGGGGGGTATGACAGTACATCACCCCTCCACTTT.

The genes are TRBV6-5 and TRBJ1-5, with D hard to call. The germline CDR1 and CDR2 sequences are MNHEY and SVGAGI. The CDR3 length is 13 residues. V shed 5 bases and J shed 4 bases, with 9 bases lying between them. The CDR3 region is CASSREVNQPQHF. The CDR3 DNA sequence: TGTGCCAGCAGTCGGGAGGTAAATCAGCCCCAGCATTTT.